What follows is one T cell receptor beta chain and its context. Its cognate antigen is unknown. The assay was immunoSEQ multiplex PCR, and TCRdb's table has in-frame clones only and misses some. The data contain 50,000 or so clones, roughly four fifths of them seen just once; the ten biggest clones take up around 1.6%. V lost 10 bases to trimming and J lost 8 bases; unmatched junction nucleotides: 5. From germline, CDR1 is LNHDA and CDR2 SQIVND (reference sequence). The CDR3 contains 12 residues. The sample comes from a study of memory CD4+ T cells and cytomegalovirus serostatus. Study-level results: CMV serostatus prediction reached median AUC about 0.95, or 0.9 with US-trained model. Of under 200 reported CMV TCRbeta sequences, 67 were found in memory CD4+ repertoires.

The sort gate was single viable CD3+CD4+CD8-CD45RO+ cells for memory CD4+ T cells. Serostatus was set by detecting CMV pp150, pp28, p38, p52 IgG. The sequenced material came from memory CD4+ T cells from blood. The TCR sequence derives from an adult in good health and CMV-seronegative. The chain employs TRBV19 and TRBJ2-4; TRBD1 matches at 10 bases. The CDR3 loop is CATKDRGDIQYF. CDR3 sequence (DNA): TGTGCCACTAAGGACAGGGGGGACATTCAGTACTTC. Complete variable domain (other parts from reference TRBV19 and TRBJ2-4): DGGITQSPKYLFRKEGQNVTLSCEQNLNHDAMYWYRQDPGQGLRLIYYSQIVNDFQKGDIAEGYSVSREKKESFPLTVTSAQKNPTAFYLCATKDRGDIQYFGAGTRLSVL.